A few counts support the clone carrying this T cell receptor beta chain. Its matching antigen is unknown. With a much larger clone just one base away, this may be a read error. The conserved closing phenylalanine or tryptophan is absent in this CDR3, likely reflecting a read error. Template material for TCR beta VDJ and CDR3 profiling consisted of genomic DNA. A single record per CDR3 protein comes from TCRdb applying MiXCR to the reads. Seen here are 98,000 or so distinct CDR3 sequences, around half observed once, and the top ten hold about a third. The CDR3 has 16 amino acids. V was cut by 0 bases and J by 3 bases, with 14 bases left in between. This specimen comes from a study of CD8+CD57+ T cells in acquired aplastic anemia. Study-wide results and caveats: Approximately 27 CD8+ CDR3 sequences occurred in both the patients and the controls.

The sequence derives from a human donor in good health, serving as a control. The chain combines TRBV12-3 or TRBV12-4 with TRBJ1-2; D is perhaps TRBD1 (6 bases). The sample was sorted CD4+, CD8+, or CD8+CD57+ T cells (not recorded which) from PBMCs. The DNA for the CDR3 is TGTGCCAGCAGTTTAGCCCACGCCAGGGGTTACTATGGCTACACCCTC. Amino acid sequence: CASSLAHARGYYGYTL.